A single sample is the source of the 15 T cell receptor beta chains below, sequenced in a study of blood T cell repertoires in COVID-19. The table came from immunoSEQ multiplex PCR; TCRdb's copy has only in-frame clones and leaves some out. This sample yields 300,000 to 350,000 clones, of which 70% to 90% are seen a single time; 1.5% to 2% belongs to the top ten. The material sequenced was peripheral blood. Receptors originate from a woman aged 30 to 39 with COVID-19, enrolled during active disease.

The V gene is TRBV2, the J gene TRBJ1-6; D remains unclear. The V gene's germline CDR1 is SNHLY and CDR2 FYNNEI. CDR3 size: 12 residues. V dropped 6 bases and J dropped 11 bases, with 11 bases sitting between them. The CDR3 DNA reads TGTGCCAGCAGCCTAACTATGGCACCCCTCCACTTT. Amino acids: CASSLTMAPLHF.

This clone was picked up a small number of times. V gene TRBV9 combines with J gene TRBJ1-1; 7 bases line up with TRBD1. Germline CDR1 reads SGDLS; CDR2 reads YYNGEE. V shed 5 bases, J shed 6 bases, and the junction held 4 bases outside the gene matches. The CDR3 loop spans 12 amino acids. CDR3 coding DNA: TGTGCCAGCAGTAGAGGGGGCGCTGAAGCTTTCTTT. As protein: CASSRGGAEAFF. The whole variable domain, remainder taken from reference TRBV9 and TRBJ1-1, is DSGVTQTPKHLITATGQRVTLRCSPRSGDLSVYWYQQSLDQGLQFLIQYYNGEERAKGNILERFSAQQFPDLHSELNLSSLELGDSALYFCASSRGGAEAFFGQGTRLTVV.

The chain couples TRBV12-3 or TRBV12-4 to TRBJ1-1; D uncertain. The CDR3 contains 13 residues. Trimming took off 5 bases at V and 1 base at J, with 8 bases between the two ends. CDR3 amino acids: CASSPYRNTEAFF. CDR3 DNA: TGTGCCAGCAGTCCCTACAGGAACACTGAAGCTTTCTTT.

The V and J genes are TRBV18 and TRBJ2-5; 8 bases fit TRBD1. Trimming at V came to 6 bases and at J to 5 bases, leaving 5 bases not matched to a gene. This CDR3 contains 13 residues. Germline CDR1 KGHSH, CDR2 LQKENI. The CDR3 spells CASSDRVWETQYF. Written as DNA, the CDR3 is TGTGCCAGCTCGGACAGGGTCTGGGAGACCCAGTACTTC.

V gene TRBV3-1 (or the pseudogene TRBV3-2) combines with J gene TRBJ2-7; 7 nucleotides align to TRBD1. CDR1 LGHDT and CDR2 YNNKEL come from the germline V gene (reference sequence). The CDR3 loop spans 14 amino acids. V lost 3 bases and J lost 2; bases outside the gene matches: 4. The CDR3 nucleotides are TGTGCCAGCAGCCATGCAACAGGGGCCTACGAGCAGTACTTC. It is translated as CASSHATGAYEQYF.

V gene TRBV4-2 combines with J gene TRBJ1-6; D unresolved. The germline V gene encodes CDR1 LGHNA and CDR2 YNFKEQ. The V end lost 0 bases, the J end lost 9 bases, and 15 bases lay between the germline ends. CDR3 size: 16 residues. This CDR3 reads CASSQEFGLGFSPLHF. The DNA of the CDR3 is TGTGCCAGCAGCCAAGAATTTGGACTGGGCTTTTCACCCCTCCACTTT.

This clone was counted a few times. The V call is TRBV27, the J call TRBJ1-4; D ambiguous. CDR1 MNHEY and CDR2 SMNVEV come from the germline V gene (reference sequence). The V and J ends lost 10 bases and 4 bases respectively, with 7 bases between them. The CDR3 loop spans 11 amino acids. CDR3 sequence reads: CATEFNEKLFF. The CDR3 nucleotides read TGTGCCACTGAGTTTAATGAAAAACTGTTTTTT.

This rearrangement joins TRBV3-1 (or the pseudogene TRBV3-2) to TRBJ1-1; tentative D call: TRBD1 (6 bases). Germline values: CDR1 LGHDT, CDR2 YNNKEL (reference sequence). CDR3 length: 13 residues. The V end lost 6 bases, the J end lost 1 base, and 9 bases lay between the germline ends. The CDR3 here is CASRPRGNTEAFF. The DNA of the CDR3 is TGTGCCAGCAGGCCCAGGGGGAACACTGAAGCTTTCTTT.

The table lists this clone with a few counts. This rearrangement joins TRBV3-1 (or the pseudogene TRBV3-2) to TRBJ1-2, with D perhaps matching TRBD1 (6 bases). The length of the CDR3 is 12 residues. Trimming removed 1 base from V and 7 bases from J, with 7 bases in between. The germline V gene encodes CDR1 LGHDT and CDR2 YNNKEL (reference sequence). CDR3 region: CASSQAQGGYTF. CDR3 in DNA: TGTGCCAGCAGCCAAGCACAGGGTGGCTACACCTTC.

This chain uses TRBV3-1 (or the pseudogene TRBV3-2) with TRBJ1-1; D gene ambiguous. Trimming removed 1 base at V and 3 bases at J, with 9 bases between. This CDR3 has 14 residues. Germline V gene sequence: CDR1 LGHDT, CDR2 YNNKEL (reference sequence). CDR3 amino acids: CASSQGPYDTEAFF. CDR3 nucleotide sequence: TGTGCCAGCAGCCAAGGGCCGTATGACACTGAAGCTTTCTTT.

This chain joins TRBV10-3 and TRBJ2-7, with 7 bases fitting TRBD2. Germline CDR1 and CDR2: ENHRY and SYGVKD. V lost 0 bases to trimming and J lost 2 bases; unmatched junction nucleotides: 1. The CDR3 covers 14 residues. This CDR3 is CAISESLAAYEQYF. In DNA, the CDR3 is TGTGCCATCAGTGAGTCGCTAGCGGCCTACGAGCAGTACTTC.

In its sample, this clone was seen a few times. The rearrangement uses TRBV30 and TRBJ1-1; 8 nucleotides line up with TRBD1. The CDR3 runs 14 residues. J lost 3 bases, V lost 4 bases, and 7 bases had no gene match. CDR1 is GTSNPN, CDR2 SVGIG, per germline (reference sequence). The CDR3, as DNA: TGTGCCTGGAAAAACAGGGGGTGGTACACTGAAGCTTTCTTT. It is translated as CAWKNRGWYTEAFF.

The rearrangement joins TRBV19 to TRBJ1-5; no firm D call. The CDR3 consists of 13 residues. CDR1 is LNHDA, CDR2 SQIVND, per germline (reference sequence). V was shortened by 10 bases and J by 4 bases, with 14 bases between the two germline ends. The CDR3 sequence is CATAATDNQPQHF. In DNA form, the CDR3 reads TGTGCCACCGCAGCGACGGATAATCAGCCCCAGCATTTT.

The V call is TRBV19, the J call TRBJ2-7; 7 bases align to TRBD2. The germline V gene encodes CDR1 LNHDA and CDR2 SQIVND (reference sequence). CDR3 length: 11 residues. With V trimmed by 5 bases and J by 6 bases, 1 base remained unmatched. This CDR3 is CASSWGGEQYF. Written as DNA, the CDR3 is TGTGCCAGTAGTTGGGGGGGCGAGCAGTACTTC.

V gene TRBV11-3 combines with J gene TRBJ1-1; D may be TRBD1 (6 bases). This CDR3 is 13 amino acids long. CDR1 and CDR2 (germline): SGHNT, YENEEA. V lost 4 bases and J lost 0, with 6 bases in between. The CDR3 region is CASSWGLNTEAFF. The CDR3 DNA reads as TGTGCCAGCAGCTGGGGGCTGAACACTGAAGCTTTCTTT. The complete variable domain, with remaining parts taken from reference TRBV11-3 and TRBJ1-1, reads EAGVVQSPRYKIIEKKQPVAFWCNPISGHNTLYWYLQNLGQGPELLIRYENEEAVDDSQLPKDRFSAERLKGVDSTLKIQPAELGDSAVYLCASSWGLNTEAFFGQGTRLTVV.